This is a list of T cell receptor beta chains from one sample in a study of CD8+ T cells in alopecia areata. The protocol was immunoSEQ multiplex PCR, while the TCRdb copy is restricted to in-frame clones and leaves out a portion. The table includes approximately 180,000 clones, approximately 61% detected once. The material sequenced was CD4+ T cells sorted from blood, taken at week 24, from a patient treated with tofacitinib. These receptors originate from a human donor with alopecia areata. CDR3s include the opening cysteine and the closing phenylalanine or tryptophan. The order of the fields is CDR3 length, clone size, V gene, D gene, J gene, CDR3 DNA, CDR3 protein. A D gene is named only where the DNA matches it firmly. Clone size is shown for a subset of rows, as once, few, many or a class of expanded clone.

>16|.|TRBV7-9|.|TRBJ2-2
TGTGCCAGCAGCTTAGTATTCCGGTATGACACCGGGGAGCTGTTTTTT
CASSLVFRYDTGELFF
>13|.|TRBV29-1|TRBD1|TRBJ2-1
TGCAGCGGACGACAGGGGGCGAACAATGAGCAGTTCTTC
CSGRQGANNEQFF
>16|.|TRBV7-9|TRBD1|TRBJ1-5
TGTGCCAGCAGCTTAGGGACAGGGGGCCTCGGCCAGCCCCAGCATTTT
CASSLGTGGLGQPQHF
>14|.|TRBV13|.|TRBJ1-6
TGTGCCAGCAGCTTAGGTCTGCTTAATTCACCCCTCCACTTT
CASSLGLLNSPLHF
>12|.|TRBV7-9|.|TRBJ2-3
TGTGCCAGCAGCTTAAGCACAGATACGCAGTATTTT
CASSLSTDTQYF
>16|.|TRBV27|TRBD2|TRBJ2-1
TGTGCCAGCAGAACGAACGAGCGGGGGACCCACAATGAGCAGTTCTTC
CASRTNERGTHNEQFF
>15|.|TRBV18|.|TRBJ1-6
TGTGCCAGCTCACCGGTTGCCTCCATCAATTCACCCCTCCACTTT
CASSPVASINSPLHF
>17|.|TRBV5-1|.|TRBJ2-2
TGCGCCAGCAGCGCACTATTTGGACCTGTTAAGACCGGGGAGCTGTTTTTT
CASSALFGPVKTGELFF
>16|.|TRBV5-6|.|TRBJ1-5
TGTGCCAGCAGCTTGTGGGGGGTGATGGGGCATCAGCCCCAGCATTTT
CASSLWGVMGHQPQHF
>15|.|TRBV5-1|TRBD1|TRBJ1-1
TGCGCCAGCAGCTTGGACAGGGGGAGTAGCACTGAAGCTTTCTTT
CASSLDRGSSTEAFF
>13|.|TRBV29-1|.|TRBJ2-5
TGCAGCGTCATGGGGAACCTTCAAGAGACCCAGTACTTC
CSVMGNLQETQYF
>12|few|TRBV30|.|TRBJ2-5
TGTGCCTGGAGTCGGAGTAAGGAGACCCAGTACTTC
CAWSRSKETQYF
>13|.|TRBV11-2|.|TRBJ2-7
TGTGCCAGCAGCTTCAGGGCCCCCTACGAGCAGTACTTC
CASSFRAPYEQYF
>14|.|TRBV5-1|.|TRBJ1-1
TGCGCCAGCAGCCCGGTCGGGGGGAACACTGAAGCTTTCTTT
CASSPVGGNTEAFF
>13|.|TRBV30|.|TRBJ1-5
TGTGCCTGGAGCATCGGGAGAGATCAGCCCCAGCATTTT
CAWSIGRDQPQHF
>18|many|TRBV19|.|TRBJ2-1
TGTGCCAGTAGTGCCAACTTTCTAGGGGACGGCTCCTACAATGAGCAGTTCTTC
CASSANFLGDGSYNEQFF
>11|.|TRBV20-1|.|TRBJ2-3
TGCAGTGCCGAACCCACAGATACGCAGTATTTT
CSAEPTDTQYF
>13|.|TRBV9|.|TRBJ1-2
.
CASSVAPGTGNTF
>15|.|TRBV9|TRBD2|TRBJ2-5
TGTGCCAGCAGCGCGGCTAGCGGGGCCTCCGGAGCCCAGTACTTC
CASSAASGASGAQYF
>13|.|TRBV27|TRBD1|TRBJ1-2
TGTGCCAGCAGTATTCGACAGGGATATGGCTACACCTTC
CASSIRQGYGYTF
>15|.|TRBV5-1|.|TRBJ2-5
TGCGCCAGCAGCTTGGGGTTGGACAGAGGAGAGACCCAGTACTTC
CASSLGLDRGETQYF
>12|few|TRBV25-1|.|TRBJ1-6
TGTGCCAGCAGTGAATATCTGGGACCCCTCCACTTT
CASSEYLGPLHF
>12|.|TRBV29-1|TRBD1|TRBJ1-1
TGCAGCGTACAGGGGTTCAGCACTGAAGCTTTCTTT
CSVQGFSTEAFF